A selection of T cell receptor beta chains follows, all from one sample in a study of cytomegalovirus exposure and HLA in healthy donors. The data were produced by immunoSEQ multiplex PCR, yet TCRdb's version contains in-frame clones alone and is incomplete. This table holds under 200,000 clones, around 80% found once. The specimen sequenced was PBMCs. All receptors come from a woman between 18 and 29 years old in good health and CMV-seronegative. CDR3s include the opening cysteine and the closing phenylalanine or tryptophan.

. | TRBV6-5 | CASSPSIGRVYEQYF
TRBJ2-3 | TRBV14 | CASSRGGLRAVMDTQYF
TRBJ2-4 | TRBV5-4 | CASSEEGVKNIQYF
TRBJ1-2 | TRBV29-1 | CSGTGTGNYGYTF
TRBJ2-1 | TRBV5-5 | CASSFRQGASNEQFF
TRBJ2-1 | TRBV13 | CASSTGGPNNEQFF
TRBJ2-1 | TRBV7-9 | CSSSSDRVPYNEQFF
TRBJ1-1 | TRBV6-5 | CASSRGDRGHTEAFF
TRBJ2-3 | TRBV4-1 | CAGSQGTSGSFTDTQYF
TRBJ1-2 | TRBV27 | CASSHNEQGAYGYTF
TRBJ1-2 | TRBV6-5 | CASSYDRLSGSFVYTF
TRBJ2-3 | TRBV7-9 | CSSSLVNLAGASTDTQYF
TRBJ2-2 | TRBV4-3 | CASSQDQTSGRAAGELFF
TRBJ2-1 | TRBV11-2 | CASSLGSSGRYEQFF
TRBJ2-5 | TRBV7-6 | CASSLPRTSQETQYF
TRBJ1-2 | TRBV19 | CASNTGGFYGYTF
. | TRBV2 | CASSWDNSYEQYF
TRBJ1-5 | TRBV6-1 | CASSWGHRLNQPQHF
TRBJ2-5 | TRBV7-9 | CASSLGTAETQYF
TRBJ2-6 | TRBV7-8 | CASSLSRGLGANVLTF
TRBJ2-1 | TRBV7-2 | CASSLALLDYQFF
TRBJ1-4 | TRBV18 | CASSPSETGANEKLFF
TRBJ2-7 | TRBV30 | CAWTTLRLGEQYF
TRBJ2-1 | TRBV6-5 | CASSVGGPYNEQFF
TRBJ2-7 | TRBV28 | CASSPRGHYEQYF
TRBJ2-1 | TRBV11-3 | CASSLRTSLSSYNEQFF
TRBJ2-7 | TRBV5-6 | CASSLRTGYFYEQYF
TRBJ2-3 | TRBV7-2 | CASSSPGLGTQYF
TRBJ1-5 | TRBV19 | CASKTGDRQHQPQHF
TRBJ2-3 | TRBV18 | CASSGIPGQAQYF
. | TRBV23-1 | CASSHTSGTGGEQYF
TRBJ2-6 | TRBV27 | CASTSGANVLTF
TRBJ2-3 | TRBV19 | CASVQGTGTDTQYF
TRBJ2-7 | TRBV19 | CASTTVSGSEQYF
TRBJ2-5 | TRBV5-4 | CASSFGLLKETQYF
TRBJ2-7 | TRBV6-5 | CASSFTGSAEQYF
TRBJ2-5 | TRBV5-4 | CASSSRTAQETQYF
TRBJ1-2 | TRBV11-2 | CASSLQGWYGYTF
TRBJ2-1 | TRBV9 | CASSVEGTSGSWGNEQFF
TRBJ1-1 | TRBV6-5 | CASSYGDRGEAFF
TRBJ1-1 | TRBV19 | CASSSRQASNTEAFF
TRBJ2-1 | TRBV4-3 | CASSQESTYNEQFF
TRBJ2-2 | TRBV6-5 | CASSQDRGRGELFF
TRBJ1-2 | TRBV7-9 | CASSLAPGGYTF
TRBJ1-2 | TRBV27 | CASSLSWNDFNYGYTF
TRBJ2-1 | TRBV21-1 | CANPPRGEQFF
TRBJ2-2 | TRBV28 | CASSLRGRVGNTGELFF
TRBJ2-3 | TRBV5-4 | CASSLVSLAGVADTQYF
TRBJ2-1 | TRBV27 | CASSLKGFGNEQFF
TRBJ1-4 | TRBV14 | CASSRGLNEKLFF
TRBJ2-1 | TRBV4-3 | CASSQEKSTGHEQFF
TRBJ2-5 | TRBV4-1 | CASSQPADRVIVETQYF
TRBJ2-4 | TRBV7-9 | CASSSTVDIQYF
TRBJ2-1 | TRBV21-1 | CASSNARRGFNEQFF